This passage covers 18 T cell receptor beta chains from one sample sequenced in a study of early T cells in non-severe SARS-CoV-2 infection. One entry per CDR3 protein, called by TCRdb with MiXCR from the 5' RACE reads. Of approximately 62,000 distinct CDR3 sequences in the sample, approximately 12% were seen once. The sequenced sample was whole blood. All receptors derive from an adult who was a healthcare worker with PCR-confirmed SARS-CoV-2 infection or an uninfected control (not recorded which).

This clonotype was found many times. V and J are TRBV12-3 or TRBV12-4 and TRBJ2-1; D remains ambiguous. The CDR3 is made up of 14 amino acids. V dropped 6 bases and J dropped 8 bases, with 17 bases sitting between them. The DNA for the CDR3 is TGTGCCAGCAGCGATCAAACCTTAGCCCATGAGCAGTTCTTC. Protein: CASSDQTLAHEQFF.

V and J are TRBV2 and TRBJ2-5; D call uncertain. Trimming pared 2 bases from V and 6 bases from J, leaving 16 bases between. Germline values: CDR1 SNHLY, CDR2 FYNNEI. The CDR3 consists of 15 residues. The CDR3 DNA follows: TGTGCCAGCAGTGAATTGACTGGGTTGGGAAAGACCCAGTACTTC. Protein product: CASSELTGLGKTQYF.

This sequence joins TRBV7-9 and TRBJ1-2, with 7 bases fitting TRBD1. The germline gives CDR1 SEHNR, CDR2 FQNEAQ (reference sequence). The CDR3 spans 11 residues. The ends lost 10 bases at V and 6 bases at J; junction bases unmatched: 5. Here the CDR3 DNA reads TGTGCCATCACAGGGGATAATGGCTACACCTTC. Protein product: CAITGDNGYTF.

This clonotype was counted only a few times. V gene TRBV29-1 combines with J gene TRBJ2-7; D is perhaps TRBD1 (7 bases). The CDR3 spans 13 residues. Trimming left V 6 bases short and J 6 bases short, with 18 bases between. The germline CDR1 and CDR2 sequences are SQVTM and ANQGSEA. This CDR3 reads CSVRPRGAGEQYF. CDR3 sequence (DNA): TGCAGCGTCCGCCCCAGGGGGGCCGGCGAGCAGTACTTC.

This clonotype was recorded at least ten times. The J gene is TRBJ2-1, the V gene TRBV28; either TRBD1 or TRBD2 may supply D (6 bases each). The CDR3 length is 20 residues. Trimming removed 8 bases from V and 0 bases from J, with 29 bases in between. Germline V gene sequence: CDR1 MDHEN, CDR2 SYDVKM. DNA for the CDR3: TGTGCCAGCCTACTATCCCCGGGAGCCGGACAGAAAAGCTCCTACAATGAGCAGTTCTTC. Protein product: CASLLSPGAGQKSSYNEQFF.

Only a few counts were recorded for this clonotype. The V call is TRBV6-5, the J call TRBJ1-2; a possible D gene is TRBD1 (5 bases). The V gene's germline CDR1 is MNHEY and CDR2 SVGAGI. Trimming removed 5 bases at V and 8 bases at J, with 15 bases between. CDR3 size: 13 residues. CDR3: CASSLTGLQGYTF. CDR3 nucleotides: TGTGCCAGCAGTCTTACAGGACTACAGGGCTACACCTTC.

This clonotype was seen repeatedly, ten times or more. Here the CDR3 DNA reads TGCAGTGCTAGAGAAGGCGCGGGAGGGAGGAATGAGCAGTTCTTC. Protein sequence: CSAREGAGGRNEQFF. The chain recombines TRBV20-1 with TRBJ2-1; 9 positions match TRBD2. V lost 0 bases and J lost 7; bases outside the gene matches: 7. From germline, CDR1 is DFQATT and CDR2 SNEGSKA (reference sequence). The CDR3 runs 15 residues.

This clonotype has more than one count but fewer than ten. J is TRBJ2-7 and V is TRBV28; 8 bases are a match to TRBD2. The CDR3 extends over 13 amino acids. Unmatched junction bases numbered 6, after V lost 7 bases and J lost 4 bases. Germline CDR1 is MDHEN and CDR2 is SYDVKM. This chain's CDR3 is CASTRTSRYEQYF. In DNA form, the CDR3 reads TGTGCCAGCACCCGGACTAGCAGATACGAGCAGTACTTC. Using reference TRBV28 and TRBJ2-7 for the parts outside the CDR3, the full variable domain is DVKVTQSSRYLVKRTGEKVFLECVQDMDHENMFWYRQDPGLGLRLIYFSYDVKMKEKGDIPEGYSVSREKKERFSLILESASTNQTSMYLCASTRTSRYEQYFGPGTRLTVT.

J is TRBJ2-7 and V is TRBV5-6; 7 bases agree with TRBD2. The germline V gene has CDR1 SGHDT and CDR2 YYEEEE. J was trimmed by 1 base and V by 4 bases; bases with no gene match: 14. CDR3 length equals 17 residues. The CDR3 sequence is CASSPVGGGRPSYEQYF. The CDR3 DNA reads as TGTGCCAGCAGCCCTGTCGGGGGAGGGCGCCCTTCCTACGAGCAGTACTTC.

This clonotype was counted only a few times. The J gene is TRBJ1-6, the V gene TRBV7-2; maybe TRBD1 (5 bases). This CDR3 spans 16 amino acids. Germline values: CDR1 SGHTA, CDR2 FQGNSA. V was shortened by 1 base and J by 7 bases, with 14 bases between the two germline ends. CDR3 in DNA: TGTGCCAGCAGCTTAGGATCGGGACGGCTGAATTCACCCCTCCACTTT. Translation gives CASSLGSGRLNSPLHF.

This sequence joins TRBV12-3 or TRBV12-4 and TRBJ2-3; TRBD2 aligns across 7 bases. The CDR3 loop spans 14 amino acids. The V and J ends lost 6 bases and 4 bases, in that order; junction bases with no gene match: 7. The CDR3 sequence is CASSPSGNADTQYF. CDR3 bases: TGTGCCAGCAGCCCGAGCGGGAACGCAGATACGCAGTATTTT.

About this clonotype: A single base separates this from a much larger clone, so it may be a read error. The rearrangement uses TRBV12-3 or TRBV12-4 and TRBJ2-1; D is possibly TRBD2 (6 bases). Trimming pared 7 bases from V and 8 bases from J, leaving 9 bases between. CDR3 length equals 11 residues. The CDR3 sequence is CASTGEDEQFF. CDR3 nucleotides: TGTGCCAGCACTGGGGAGGATGAGCAGTTCTTC.

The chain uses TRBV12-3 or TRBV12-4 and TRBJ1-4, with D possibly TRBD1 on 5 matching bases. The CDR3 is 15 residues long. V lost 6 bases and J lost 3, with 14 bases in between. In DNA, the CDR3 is TGTGCCAGCAGGCCGGGGACCTCGGCTAATGAAAAACTGTTTTTT. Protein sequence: CASRPGTSANEKLFF.

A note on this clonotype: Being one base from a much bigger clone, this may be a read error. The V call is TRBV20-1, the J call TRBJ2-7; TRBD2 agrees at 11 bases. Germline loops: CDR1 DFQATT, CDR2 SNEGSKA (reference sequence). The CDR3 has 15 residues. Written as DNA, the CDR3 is TGCCGTGCTAGAGGAACTAGCGGGGGTTCCTACGAGCAGTACTTC. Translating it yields CRARGTSGGSYEQYF.

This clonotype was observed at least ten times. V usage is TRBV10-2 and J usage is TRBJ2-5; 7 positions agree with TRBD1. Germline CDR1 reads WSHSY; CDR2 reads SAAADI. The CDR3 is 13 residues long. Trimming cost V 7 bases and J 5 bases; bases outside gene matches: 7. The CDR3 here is CASMRGHGETQYF. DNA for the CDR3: TGCGCCAGCATGAGGGGGCACGGGGAGACCCAGTACTTC.

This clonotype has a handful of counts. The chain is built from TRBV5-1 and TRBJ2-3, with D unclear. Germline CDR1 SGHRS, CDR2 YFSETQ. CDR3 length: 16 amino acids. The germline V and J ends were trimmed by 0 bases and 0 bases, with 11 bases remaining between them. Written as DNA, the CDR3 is TGCGCCAGCAGCTTGGGTATGGCGGCAAGCACAGATACGCAGTATTTT. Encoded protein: CASSLGMAASTDTQYF.

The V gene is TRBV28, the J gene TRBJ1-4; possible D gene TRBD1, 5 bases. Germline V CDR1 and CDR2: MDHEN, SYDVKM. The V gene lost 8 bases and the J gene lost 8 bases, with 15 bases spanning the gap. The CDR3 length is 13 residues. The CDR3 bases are TGTGCCAGCCAGAGGGGAGGAGGGGAAAAACTGTTTTTT. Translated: CASQRGGGEKLFF.

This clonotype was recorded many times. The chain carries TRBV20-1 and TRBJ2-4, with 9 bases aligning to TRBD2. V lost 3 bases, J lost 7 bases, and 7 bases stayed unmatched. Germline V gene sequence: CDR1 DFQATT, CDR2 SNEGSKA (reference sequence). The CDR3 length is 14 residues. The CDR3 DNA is TGCAGTGCTAGGCTAGCGGGAATTGGGAACATTCAGTACTTC. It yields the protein CSARLAGIGNIQYF.